Listed below are T cell receptor beta chains from one sample, sequenced in a study of control samples from healthy donors and cancer patients. The assay was immunoSEQ multiplex PCR, and TCRdb's table has in-frame clones only and misses some. Seen here are about 22,000 clones, about 80% observed once, and the top ten hold 25% to 30%. Sequencing was carried out using PBMCs. The receptors derive from a man aged 55-75 years with head and neck cancer. CDR3s include the opening cysteine and the closing phenylalanine or tryptophan. The order of the fields is D gene, clone size, V gene, J gene, CDR3 protein, CDR3 DNA. The D gene is left open where the match is weak. A row's size may be missing; if present it is once, few, many or a size class.

-	-	TRBV12-3/TRBV12-4	TRBJ2-5	CASSFGSRETQYF	TGTGCCAGCAGTTTCGGGTCGCGGGAGACCCAGTACTTC
-	-	TRBV11-2	TRBJ2-3	CASSLAADTQYF	TGTGCCAGCAGCTTAGCCGCAGATACGCAGTATTTT
-	-	TRBV7-9	TRBJ1-1	CASSLLQGLNTEAFF	TGTGCCAGCAGCTTACTCCAGGGTCTGAACACTGAAGCTTTCTTT
-	few	TRBV11-3	TRBJ1-1	CASSFEYTTEAFF	TGTGCCAGCAGCTTCGAGTATACCACTGAAGCTTTCTTT
-	-	TRBV9	TRBJ1-3	CASSVDRAGNTIYF	TGTGCCAGCAGCGTAGACAGGGCTGGAAACACCATATATTTT
-	-	TRBV27	TRBJ2-6	CASSLSTSIGANVLTF	TGTGCCAGCAGTTTATCTACGAGCATTGGGGCCAACGTCCTGACTTTC
-	-	TRBV6-1	TRBJ2-7	CASSEEKLGGLYF	TGTGCCAGCAGTGAAGAAAAGCTGGGAGGTCTGTACTTC
TRBD1	-	TRBV27	TRBJ2-2	CASRRPGQGVTGELFF	TGTGCCAGCAGACGTCCGGGACAGGGGGTCACCGGGGAGCTGTTTTTT
TRBD1	-	TRBV30	TRBJ1-2	CAWRLTGGEGGYTF	TGTGCCTGGAGATTGACAGGGGGCGAAGGGGGCTACACCTTC
-	once	TRBV5-5	TRBJ1-5	CASSLIPTSNQPQHF	TGTGCCAGCAGCTTGATACCGACAAGCAATCAGCCCCAGCATTTT
TRBD1	-	TRBV18	TRBJ2-7	CASSPVGQGGNEQYF	TGTGCCAGCTCACCCGTCGGACAGGGGGGAAACGAGCAGTACTTC
-	-	TRBV6-1	TRBJ2-3	CASSEAVGAGDTQYF	TGTGCCAGCAGTGAAGCCGTCGGGGCGGGGGATACGCAGTATTTT
-	-	TRBV29-1	TRBJ1-2	CSVEAKAYGYTF	TGCAGCGTTGAAGCAAAGGCTTATGGCTACACCTTC
-	-	TRBV5-1	TRBJ1-6	CASSGQLQNSPLHF	TGCGCCAGCAGCGGGCAGCTTCAGAATTCACCCCTCCACTTT
-	-	TRBV28	TRBJ1-1	CASSLPVNTEAFF	TGTGCCAGCAGTTTACCCGTGAACACTGAAGCTTTCTTT
-	-	TRBV9	TRBJ1-2	CASSLGLNGYTF	TGTGCCAGCAGCTTGGGGCTTAATGGCTACACCTTC
TRBD2	once	TRBV6-2/TRBV6-3	TRBJ2-1	CASSYRTSGGDDEQFF	TGTGCCAGCAGTTACCGAACTAGCGGGGGGGACGATGAGCAGTTCTTC
TRBD2	-	TRBV5-1	TRBJ2-1	CASSLRATSGGYNEQFF	TGCGCCAGCAGCTTGAGGGCAACTAGCGGGGGCTACAATGAGCAGTTCTTC
-	-	TRBV12-3/TRBV12-4	TRBJ2-7	CASSKSGGYEQYF	TGTGCCAGCAGCAAATCTGGCGGCTACGAGCAGTACTTC
-	-	TRBV28	TRBJ2-2	CASSTAVWFTANTGELFF	TGTGCCAGCAGTACCGCAGTATGGTTTACCGCGAACACCGGGGAGCTGTTTTTT
-	once	TRBV15	TRBJ1-3	CATSRALGGVGNTIYF	TGTGCCACCAGCAGAGCCCTTGGGGGGGTTGGAAACACCATATATTTT
-	-	TRBV7-9	TRBJ1-6	CASSRGLSSYNSPLHF	TGTGCCAGCAGCCGAGGTTTAAGCTCCTATAATTCACCCCTCCACTTT
TRBD1	once	TRBV2	TRBJ2-1	CARHRGSNNEQFF	TGTGCCAGACACAGGGGCTCCAACAATGAGCAGTTCTTC
TRBD2	once	TRBV28	TRBJ2-1	CASSFTLAGGYNEQFF	TGTGCCAGCAGTTTTACCCTAGCGGGAGGGTACAATGAGCAGTTCTTC
TRBD1	-	TRBV19	TRBJ1-3	CASSPSDRTAGNTIYF	TGTGCCAGTAGTCCCTCGGACAGGACCGCTGGAAACACCATATATTTT
-	-	TRBV7-2	TRBJ1-4	CASSPGEGWDEKLFF	TGTGCCAGCAGCCCAGGGGAGGGGTGGGATGAAAAACTGTTTTTT
TRBD1	-	TRBV5-1	TRBJ1-2	CASGQEGYGYTF	TGCGCCAGCGGACAGGAGGGCTATGGCTACACCTTC
TRBD2	-	TRBV28	TRBJ2-1	CASSLWEGNNEQFF	TGTGCCAGCAGTTTGTGGGAGGGAAACAATGAGCAGTTCTTC
TRBD2	-	TRBV30	TRBJ2-5	CAWRLAGGPGETQYF	TGTGCCTGGAGATTAGCGGGGGGGCCGGGGGAGACCCAGTACTTC
TRBD1	-	TRBV6-4	TRBJ1-1	CASRVEDREVTEAFF	TGTGCCAGCAGGGTGGAGGACAGGGAGGTCACTGAAGCTTTCTTT
-	-	TRBV12-5	TRBJ2-7	CASGFLLNSDSHPTYEQYF	TGTGCTAGTGGTTTCCTCCTAAACTCGGACAGCCACCCAACCTACGAGCAGTACTTC
-	-	TRBV28	TRBJ1-2	CASSLDGGNYGYTF	TGTGCCAGCAGTTTAGATGGGGGTAACTATGGCTACACCTTC
-	-	TRBV27	TRBJ1-1	CASSLRGVAFF	TGTGCCAGTTCACTCCGAGGAGTAGCTTTCTTT
-	-	TRBV6-4	TRBJ1-1	CASSDSMERAVAAFF	TGTGCCAGCAGTGACTCGATGGAGAGGGCGGTGGCAGCTTTCTTT
-	-	TRBV6-2/TRBV6-3	TRBJ2-2	CASSLGVFNTGELFF	TGTGCCAGCAGTCTGGGGGTCTTCAACACCGGGGAGCTGTTTTTT
TRBD1	once	TRBV5-5	TRBJ1-2	CASTPSWTGRVYGYTF	TGTGCCAGCACCCCATCCTGGACAGGGCGAGTCTATGGCTACACCTTC
-	-	TRBV14	TRBJ1-2	CASSQVAGWNYGYTF	TGTGCCAGCAGCCAAGTTGCGGGATGGAACTATGGCTACACCTTC
-	-	TRBV30	TRBJ1-2	CAWSRTGIYYGYTF	TGTGCCTGGAGTCGAACAGGTATCTACTATGGCTACACCTTC
TRBD1	-	TRBV7-2	TRBJ1-2	CASSRLTGGAFGYTF	TGTGCCAGCAGCCGCTTAACAGGGGGCGCGTTCGGCTACACCTTC
-	-	TRBV5-4	TRBJ2-3	CASSLWATDTQYF	TGTGCCAGCAGCTTGTGGGCCACAGATACGCAGTATTTT
TRBD1	-	TRBV18	TRBJ1-2	CASSLTGQTNYGYTF	TGTGCCAGCTCACTCACGGGACAGACTAACTATGGCTACACCTTC
-	-	TRBV7-2	TRBJ2-7	CASSLGRPGQRAVSYEQYF	TGTGCCAGCAGCTTAGGGAGGCCGGGCCAGCGGGCGGTATCCTACGAGCAGTACTTC
-	-	TRBV4-3	TRBJ2-7	CASSQDNMGSEQYF	TGCGCCAGCAGCCAAGATAACATGGGTAGCGAGCAGTACTTC
TRBD1	-	TRBV9	TRBJ2-7	CASSSGQGTTKSYEQYF	TGTGCCAGCAGCTCCGGACAGGGCACAACGAAGTCCTACGAGCAGTACTTC
TRBD1	-	TRBV6-5	TRBJ1-6	CASSQTGFNSPLHF	TGTGCCAGCAGTCAGACAGGGTTTAATTCACCCCTCCACTTT
-	-	TRBV7-2	TRBJ2-2	CASSLGRNTGELFF	TGTGCCAGCAGCTTGGGGCGGAACACCGGGGAGCTGTTTTTT
TRBD1	-	TRBV4-1	TRBJ1-2	CASSLMGQAYGYTF	TGCGCCAGCAGCCTGATGGGACAGGCCTATGGCTACACCTTC
TRBD1	-	TRBV3-1/TRBV3-2	TRBJ1-1	CASSQADRGTEAFF	TGTGCCAGCAGCCAGGCCGACAGGGGCACTGAAGCTTTCTTT
-	few	TRBV14	TRBJ1-6	CASSQVVTGPWYSPLHF	TGTGCCAGCAGCCAAGTCGTTACGGGGCCATGGTATTCACCCCTCCACTTT
-	-	TRBV5-4	TRBJ2-7	CASSLDRMGEQYF	TGTGCCAGCAGCTTGGACAGGATGGGCGAGCAGTACTTC
-	-	TRBV27	TRBJ1-6	CASSLFSTADSPLHF	TGTGCCAGCAGTTTATTTTCAACCGCGGATTCACCCCTCCACTTT
-	-	TRBV7-2	TRBJ2-1	CASSPLRNNNEQFF	TGTGCCAGCAGCCCCCTGAGGAATAACAATGAGCAGTTCTTC
-	-	TRBV28	TRBJ2-2	CASSWGAASSNTGELFF	TGTGCCAGCAGCTGGGGGGCCGCTAGTTCGAACACCGGGGAGCTGTTTTTT
-	-	TRBV19	TRBJ1-2	CASSILPGGYTF	TGTGCCAGTAGTATACTTCCCGGTGGCTACACCTTC
TRBD2	-	TRBV24-1	TRBJ2-3	CATSGTSGRTDTQYF	TGTGCCACCAGTGGTACTAGCGGGAGGACAGATACGCAGTATTTT
TRBD1	-	TRBV7-2	TRBJ2-7	CASSTQGTGSEQYF	TGTGCCAGCAGCACACAAGGGACAGGGAGCGAGCAGTACTTC
-	once	TRBV9	TRBJ2-2	CASSPAGTERAELFF	TGTGCCAGCAGCCCCGCCGGGACCGAAAGAGCGGAGCTGTTTTTT
TRBD2	-	TRBV9	TRBJ2-3	CASSEPGLAGGEGLTDTQYF	TGTGCCAGCAGCGAACCGGGACTAGCGGGGGGGGAAGGGCTCACAGATACGCAGTATTTT
TRBD2	few	TRBV19	TRBJ2-5	CASSINGLAGGPPETQYF	TGTGCCAGTAGTATCAATGGACTAGCGGGGGGGCCCCCAGAGACCCAGTACTTC
-	-	TRBV2	TRBJ1-1	CASGTAGVYAEAFF	TGTGCCAGCGGAACCGCAGGGGTTTACGCTGAAGCTTTCTTT